Presented here are 21 T cell receptor beta chains from one specimen sequenced in a study of beta chain features in type 1 diabetes. Which antigens these TCRs recognize remains unknown. As every portion of the isolated RNA was reverse transcribed, the sequencing read expressed TCRB transcripts. Repertoires were generated with immunoSEQ multiplex PCR, while TCRdb's copy carries only in-frame clones and drops some. The sample contains about 260,000 clones, roughly 22% of which appear only once. General study results and limits: In all four CD4+ subsets, TCRB CDR3 length was significantly, moderately reduced in type 1 diabetes.

Sequenced: naive CD4+ T cells from blood. The receptors shown here come from a woman aged 35 to 49 with type 1 diabetes.

Comments on this clone: Other DNA variants within this sample encode the same CDR3. The rearrangement joins TRBV5-4 to TRBJ2-1, with 7 bases fitting TRBD1. V lost 2 bases to trimming and J lost 1 base; unmatched junction nucleotides: 3. The CDR3 has 15 amino acids. Per germline, CDR1 SGHNT and CDR2 YYREEE (reference sequence). The CDR3 spells CASSLGGASYNEQFF. The CDR3 DNA is TGTGCCAGCAGCTTAGGGGGCGCATCCTACAATGAGCAGTTCTTC.

There are a few counts of this clone. V is TRBV2 and J is TRBJ2-7; a possible D gene is TRBD2 (5 bases). Germline CDR1 reads SNHLY; CDR2 reads FYNNEI. V was shortened by 6 bases and J by 4 bases, with 7 bases between the two germline ends. This CDR3 comprises 11 residues. The CDR3 reads CASRRVYEQYF. The CDR3 DNA sequence: TGTGCCAGCAGGAGGGTTTACGAGCAGTACTTC.

The sample holds a few counts of this clone. J is TRBJ2-5 and V is TRBV7-9; 12 nucleotides agree with TRBD2. The CDR3 length is 17 residues. The trim removed 1 base at V and 5 bases at J, leaving 8 bases unmatched. Germline-derived CDR1 and CDR2 are SEHNR and FQNEAQ (reference sequence). CDR3 coding DNA: TGTGCCAGCAGCTTAGGGAAACTAGCGGGAGGTCTGGAGACCCAGTACTTC. Amino acids: CASSLGKLAGGLETQYF.

V gene TRBV23-1 combines with J gene TRBJ1-1; D is perhaps TRBD1 (5 bases). TRBV23-1 is an open reading frame whose function is uncertain. Trimming shortened V by 3 bases and J by 6 bases, and 14 bases separated the two germline ends. The CDR3 is made up of 14 amino acids. The CDR3, as DNA: TGCGCCAGCAGTCACCCCGACGGAGGGGCTGAAGCTTTCTTT. Its protein product is CASSHPDGGAEAFF.

The table lists this clone with a few counts. This chain links TRBV25-1 with TRBJ2-6; 7 bases agree with TRBD1. The CDR3 is 18 residues long. Per germline, CDR1 MGHDK and CDR2 SYGVNS. The V and J ends lost 4 bases and 0 bases, in that order; junction bases with no gene match: 9. CDR3 DNA sequence: TGTGCCAGCAGTGCACCGGGACAGTCGCACTCTGGGGCCAACGTCCTGACTTTC. Protein sequence: CASSAPGQSHSGANVLTF.

The V and J genes are TRBV29-1 and TRBJ2-1; D remains ambiguous. Trimming removed 4 bases from V and 4 bases from J, with 8 bases in between. Germline V gives CDR1 SQVTM, CDR2 ANQGSEA. The CDR3 runs to 12 residues. The CDR3 is CSVGSGYNEQFF. Here the CDR3 DNA reads TGCAGCGTTGGGAGTGGATACAATGAGCAGTTCTTC.

The chain links TRBV29-1 to TRBJ2-1; tentative D call: TRBD2 (5 bases). The CDR3 covers 13 residues. V was clipped by 4 bases and J by 7 bases, with 14 bases between them. CDR1 and CDR2 (germline): SQVTM, ANQGSEA. This CDR3 reads CSVVREIWNEQFF. CDR3 coding DNA: TGCAGCGTTGTTAGGGAGATTTGGAATGAGCAGTTCTTC.

There are a few counts of this clone. J is TRBJ1-5 and V is TRBV7-2, with TRBD1 identical over 8 bases. V lost 0 bases, J lost 7 bases, and 8 bases stayed unmatched. CDR1 and CDR2 (germline): SGHTA, FQGNSA. The CDR3 contains 16 residues. CDR3 residues: CASSLAVQGAWQPQHF. CDR3 bases: TGTGCCAGCAGCTTAGCGGTCCAGGGGGCATGGCAGCCCCAGCATTTT.

The chain links TRBV27 to TRBJ2-1; weak D call: TRBD2 (5 bases). Germline V gene sequence: CDR1 MNHEY, CDR2 SMNVEV (reference sequence). The V and J ends lost 6 bases and 0 bases respectively, with 12 bases between them. This CDR3 has 15 residues. The CDR3 DNA sequence: TGTGCCAGCAGCGTGCGGGCAGACTCCTACAATGAGCAGTTCTTC. Its translation is CASSVRADSYNEQFF.

This clone was seen a few times. V gene TRBV9 combines with J gene TRBJ1-2, with 11 bases that match TRBD1. V lost 4 bases to trimming and J lost 6 bases; unmatched junction nucleotides: 5. CDR1 and CDR2 (germline): SGDLS, YYNGEE. The CDR3 contains 14 residues. The CDR3 reads CASSTRTGGDGYTF. The CDR3 DNA follows: TGTGCCAGCAGCACAAGGACAGGGGGCGATGGCTACACCTTC.

As for this clone: Its ends do not fully match the called genes, so a read error is possible. The J gene is TRBJ1-1, the V gene TRBV9; D is ambiguous. Germline V gene lookup returns CDR1 SGDLS and CDR2 YYNGEE. This CDR3 comprises 14 residues. CDR3 DNA: TGTGCCAGCAGCGTAATGACGGGGAACGCTGAAGCTTTCTTT. Residues: CASSVMTGNAEAFF. Together with reference TRBV9 and TRBJ1-1, the CDR3 gives the full variable domain: DSGVTQTPKHLITATGQRVTLRCSPRSGDLSVYWYQQSLDQGLQFLIQYYNGEERAKGNILERFSAQQFPDLHSELNLSSLELGDSALYFCASSVMTGNAEAFFGQGTRLTVV.

This clone came up a few times. The chain couples TRBV18 to TRBJ2-7, with a tentative D call TRBD2 (6 bases). V dropped 3 bases and J dropped 2 bases, with 23 bases sitting between them. Per germline, CDR1 KGHSH and CDR2 LQKENI. This CDR3 contains 18 residues. The chain's CDR3 is CASSPMELGTSDPYEQYF. The CDR3 DNA follows: TGTGCCAGCTCACCGATGGAACTTGGGACTTCAGACCCCTACGAGCAGTACTTC.

This clone turned up a few times. The chain is built from TRBV25-1 and TRBJ2-1, with TRBD2 matching over 7 bases. This CDR3 has 12 residues. CDR1 MGHDK and CDR2 SYGVNS come from the germline V gene. V lost 4 bases and J lost 7; bases outside the gene matches: 1. The CDR3, as DNA: TGTGCCAGCAGTGGACTAGCAAATGAGCAGTTCTTC. It codes for CASSGLANEQFF.

This chain connects TRBV4-2 to TRBJ2-2; 9 bases are shared with TRBD1. This CDR3 is 16 amino acids long. After removal of 0 bases from V and 5 bases from J, the junction contained 4 bases not matched to a gene. Germline CDR1 and CDR2: LGHNA and YNFKEQ. The CDR3 spells CASSQDDRGATGELFF. CDR3 DNA: TGTGCCAGCAGCCAAGATGACAGGGGGGCGACCGGGGAGCTGTTTTTT.

This clone was found a few times. The J gene is TRBJ2-3, the V gene TRBV7-2, with 7 bases that match TRBD2. Germline assignment: CDR1 SGHTA and CDR2 FQGNSA. This CDR3 comprises 13 residues. Unmatched junction bases numbered 5, after V lost 5 bases and J lost 6 bases. CDR3 protein: CASSLGGLDTQYF. In DNA, the CDR3 is TGTGCCAGCAGCCTCGGGGGGTTGGATACGCAGTATTTT.

The chain links TRBV2 to TRBJ1-6; tentative D call: TRBD1 (6 bases). Per germline, CDR1 SNHLY and CDR2 FYNNEI. V shed 10 bases and J shed 6 bases, with 13 bases lying between them. This CDR3 contains 13 residues. CDR3 sequence: CAIRTETNSPLHF. The CDR3 nucleotides are TGTGCCATCCGGACAGAGACTAATTCACCCCTCCACTTT.

The DNA for the CDR3 is TGCAGCGTTGAGACGAGCGCCTGGAACACTGAAGCTTTCTTT. This sequence encodes CSVETSAWNTEAFF. This chain uses TRBV29-1 with TRBJ1-1; D is unclear. CDR3 length: 14 residues. Trimming took 3 bases from V and 1 from J, leaving 12 bases between them. CDR1 SQVTM and CDR2 ANQGSEA come from the germline V gene.

The gene calls are TRBV28 and TRBJ2-5; 9 bases line up with TRBD1. From germline, CDR1 is MDHEN and CDR2 SYDVKM. This CDR3 is 15 amino acids long. V dropped 4 bases and J dropped 5; count of bases not matched to a gene: 8. CDR3 residues: CASSSSGTGWETQYF. The DNA of the CDR3 is TGTGCCAGCAGTTCGTCCGGGACAGGGTGGGAGACCCAGTACTTC.

This clone was counted between two and nine times. The gene calls are TRBV9 and TRBJ1-6; D unclear. The V end was cut by 4 bases, the J end by 7 bases, with 12 bases between. The CDR3 totals 14 residues. Germline assignment: CDR1 SGDLS and CDR2 YYNGEE. In DNA, the CDR3 is TGTGCCAGCAGCTCCCTTGGAGTCAATTCACCCCTCCACTTT. Translated, it gives CASSSLGVNSPLHF.

In its sample, this clone was seen once. The chain has TRBV4-1 and TRBJ1-5, with 9 bases aligning to TRBD1. The germline V gene has CDR1 MGHRA and CDR2 YSYEKL. The CDR3 consists of 15 residues. J lost 11 bases, V lost 3 bases, and 11 bases had no gene match. The CDR3 loop is CASSHTDRGTMAQHF. DNA for the CDR3: TGCGCCAGCAGCCACACCGACAGGGGGACGATGGCCCAGCATTTT.

The V gene is TRBV19, the J gene TRBJ1-5, with 7 bases identical to TRBD1. After removal of 7 bases from V and 5 bases from J, the junction contained 5 bases not matched to a gene. Germline values: CDR1 LNHDA, CDR2 SQIVND (reference sequence). The CDR3 consists of 13 residues. This chain's CDR3 is CASNDRADQPQHF. The CDR3 coding sequence is TGTGCCAGTAACGACAGGGCCGATCAGCCCCAGCATTTT.